The clone carrying this T cell receptor (beta chain) appeared a single time. Antigen: not known. These data originate in a study of T cell responses to AZD1222 COVID-19 vaccine. General study points: Reportedly, close to half of spike-specific TCRs are directed against unmutated variant regions. The study found Spike-specific TCR breadth and depth rose after two AZD1222 doses. White British donors predominated, females outnumbered males, and clonal diversity was possibly underestimated.

Generated by immunoSEQ multiplex PCR, the TCRdb table keeps only in-frame clones and is missing some. The profile shows about 91,000 clones, approximately 90% of them singletons. This CDR3 has 15 residues. V lost 4 bases to trimming and J lost 3 bases; unmatched junction nucleotides: 5. CDR1 and CDR2 (germline): MGHRA, YSYEKL. Pooling of second doses given at about 4 or about 12 weeks was done. The specimen comprised peripheral blood, sampled 28 days after the second AZD1222 dose. This clonotype was obtained from an adult who received the AZD1222 COVID-19 vaccine. V is TRBV4-1 and J is TRBJ2-1; 8 bases are a match to TRBD1. CDR3 nucleotides: TGCGCCAGCAGCCTGACAGGGGAGGACTACAATGAGCAGTTCTTC. It specifies CASSLTGEDYNEQFF.